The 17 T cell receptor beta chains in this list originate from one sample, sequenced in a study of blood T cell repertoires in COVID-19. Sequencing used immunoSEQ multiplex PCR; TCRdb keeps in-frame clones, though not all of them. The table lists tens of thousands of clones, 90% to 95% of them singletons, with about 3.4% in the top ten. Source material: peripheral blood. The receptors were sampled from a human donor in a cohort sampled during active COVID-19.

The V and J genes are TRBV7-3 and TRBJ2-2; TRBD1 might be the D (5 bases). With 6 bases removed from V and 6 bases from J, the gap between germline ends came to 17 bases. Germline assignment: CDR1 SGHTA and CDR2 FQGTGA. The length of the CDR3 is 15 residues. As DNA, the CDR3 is TGTGCCAGCAGTTCCCAGGGCCAAGGGGCCGGGGAGCTGTTTTTT. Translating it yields CASSSQGQGAGELFF. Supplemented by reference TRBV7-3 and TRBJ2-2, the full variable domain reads GAGVSQTPSNKVTEKGKYVELRCDPISGHTALYWYRQSLGQGPEFLIYFQGTGAADDSGLPNDRFFAVRPEGSVSTLKIQRTERGDSAVYLCASSSQGQGAGELFFGEGSRLTVL.

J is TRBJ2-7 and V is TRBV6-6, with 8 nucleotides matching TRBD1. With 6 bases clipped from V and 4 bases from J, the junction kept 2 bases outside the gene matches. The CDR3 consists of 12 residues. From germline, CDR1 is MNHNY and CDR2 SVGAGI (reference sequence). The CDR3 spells CASSRQGYEQYV. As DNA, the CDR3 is TGTGCCAGCAGCCGACAGGGGTACGAGCAGTACGTC.

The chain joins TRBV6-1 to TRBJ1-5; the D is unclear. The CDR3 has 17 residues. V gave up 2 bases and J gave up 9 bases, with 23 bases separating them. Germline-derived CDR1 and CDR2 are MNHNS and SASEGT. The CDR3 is CASSEQVGWRALGPQHF. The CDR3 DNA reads TGTGCCAGCAGTGAACAAGTGGGGTGGCGGGCACTAGGGCCCCAGCATTTT.

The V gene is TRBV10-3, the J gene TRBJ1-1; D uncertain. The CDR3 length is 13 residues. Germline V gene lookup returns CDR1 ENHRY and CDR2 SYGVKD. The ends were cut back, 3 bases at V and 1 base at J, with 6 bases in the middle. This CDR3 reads CAISDLGNTEAFF. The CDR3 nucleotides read TGTGCCATCAGTGATCTAGGGAACACTGAAGCTTTCTTT.

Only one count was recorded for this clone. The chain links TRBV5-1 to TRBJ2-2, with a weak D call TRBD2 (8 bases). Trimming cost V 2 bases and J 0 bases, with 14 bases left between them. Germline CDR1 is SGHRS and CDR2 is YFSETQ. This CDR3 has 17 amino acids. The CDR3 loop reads CASSLTGGTANTGELFF. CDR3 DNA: TGCGCCAGCAGCTTAACGGGGGGGACAGCGAACACCGGGGAGCTGTTTTTT.

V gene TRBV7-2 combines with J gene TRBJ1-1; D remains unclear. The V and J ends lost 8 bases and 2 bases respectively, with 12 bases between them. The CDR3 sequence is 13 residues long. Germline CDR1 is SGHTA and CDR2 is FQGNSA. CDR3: CASYAGRNTEAFF. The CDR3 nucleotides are TGTGCCAGCTATGCCGGTAGAAACACTGAAGCTTTCTTT.

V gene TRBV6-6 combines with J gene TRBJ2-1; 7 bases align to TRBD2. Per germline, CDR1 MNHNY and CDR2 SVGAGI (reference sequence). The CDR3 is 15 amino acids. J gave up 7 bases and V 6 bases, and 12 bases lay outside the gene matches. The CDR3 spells CASSHPGLEGNEQFF. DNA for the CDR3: TGTGCCAGCAGCCACCCCGGACTAGAGGGGAATGAGCAGTTCTTC.

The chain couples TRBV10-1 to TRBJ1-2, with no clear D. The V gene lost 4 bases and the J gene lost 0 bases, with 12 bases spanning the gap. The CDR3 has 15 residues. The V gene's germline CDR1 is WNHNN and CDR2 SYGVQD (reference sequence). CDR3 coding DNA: TGCGCCAGCAGTGTAATCGGGTCTACTAACTATGGCTACACCTTC. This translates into CASSVIGSTNYGYTF.

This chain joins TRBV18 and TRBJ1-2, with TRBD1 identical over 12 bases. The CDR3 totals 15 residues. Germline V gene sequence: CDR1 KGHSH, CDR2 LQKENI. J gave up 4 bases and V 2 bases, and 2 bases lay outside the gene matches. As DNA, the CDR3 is TGTGCCAGCTCACCAATGGGACAGGGGGCCTATGGCTACACCTTC. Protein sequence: CASSPMGQGAYGYTF.

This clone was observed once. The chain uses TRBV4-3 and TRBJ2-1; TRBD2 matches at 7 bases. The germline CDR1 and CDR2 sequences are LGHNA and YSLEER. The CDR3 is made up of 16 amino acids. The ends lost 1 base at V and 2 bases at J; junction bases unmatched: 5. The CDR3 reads CASSQVVGGAYNEQFF. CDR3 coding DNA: TGCGCCAGCAGCCAAGTGGTGGGGGGGGCCTACAATGAGCAGTTCTTC.

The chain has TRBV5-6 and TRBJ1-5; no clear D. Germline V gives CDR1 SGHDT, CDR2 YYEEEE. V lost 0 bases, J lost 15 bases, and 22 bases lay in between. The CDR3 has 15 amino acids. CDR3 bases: TGTGCCAGCAGCTTGGCCGGCGGGTTGATTTGGCCCGGGCATTTT. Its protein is CASSLAGGLIWPGHF.

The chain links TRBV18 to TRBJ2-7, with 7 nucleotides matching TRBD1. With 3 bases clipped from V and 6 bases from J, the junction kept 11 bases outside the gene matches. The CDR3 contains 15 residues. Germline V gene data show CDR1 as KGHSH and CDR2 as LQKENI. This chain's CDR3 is CASSPSGDSETEQYV. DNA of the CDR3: TGTGCCAGCTCACCCAGTGGGGACAGTGAGACCGAGCAGTACGTC.

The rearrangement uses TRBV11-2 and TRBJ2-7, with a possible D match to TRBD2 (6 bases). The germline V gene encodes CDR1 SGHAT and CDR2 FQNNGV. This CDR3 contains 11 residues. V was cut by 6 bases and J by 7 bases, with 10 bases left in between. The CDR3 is CASRLRGEQYV. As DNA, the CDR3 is TGTGCCAGCAGACTGCGGGGAGAGCAGTACGTC.

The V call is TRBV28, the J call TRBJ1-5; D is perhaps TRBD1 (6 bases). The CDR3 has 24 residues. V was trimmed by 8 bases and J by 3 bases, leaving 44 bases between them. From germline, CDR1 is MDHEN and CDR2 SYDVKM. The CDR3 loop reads CASHGSYNYRDTGKSGLLNQPQHF. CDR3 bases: TGTGCCAGCCACGGTTCTTACAACTACCGGGACACGGGCAAATCGGGACTACTCAATCAGCCCCAGCATTTT. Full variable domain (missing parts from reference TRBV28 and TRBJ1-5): DVKVTQSSRYLVKRTGEKVFLECVQDMDHENMFWYRQDPGLGLRLIYFSYDVKMKEKGDIPEGYSVSREKKERFSLILESASTNQTSMYLCASHGSYNYRDTGKSGLLNQPQHFGDGTRLSIL.

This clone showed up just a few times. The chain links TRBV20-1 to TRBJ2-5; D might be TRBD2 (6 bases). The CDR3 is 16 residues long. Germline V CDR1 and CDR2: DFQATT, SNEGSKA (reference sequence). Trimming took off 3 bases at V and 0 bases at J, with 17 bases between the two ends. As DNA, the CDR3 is TGCAGTGCTAGTACGGGGACTCAAAGTTACCAAGAGACCCAGTACTTC. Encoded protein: CSASTGTQSYQETQYF.

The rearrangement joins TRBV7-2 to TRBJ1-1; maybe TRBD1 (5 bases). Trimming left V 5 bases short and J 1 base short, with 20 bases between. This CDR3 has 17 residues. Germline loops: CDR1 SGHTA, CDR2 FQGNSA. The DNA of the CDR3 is TGTGCCAGCAGCCTATTTCCGGGACTGACTAAGAACACTGAAGCTTTCTTT. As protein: CASSLFPGLTKNTEAFF.

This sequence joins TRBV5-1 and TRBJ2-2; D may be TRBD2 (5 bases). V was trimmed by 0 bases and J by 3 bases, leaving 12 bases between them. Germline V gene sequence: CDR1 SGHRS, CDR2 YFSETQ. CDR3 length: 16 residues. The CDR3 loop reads CASSLDRGGYTGELFF. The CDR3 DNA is TGCGCCAGCAGCTTGGACCGGGGTGGGTACACCGGGGAGCTGTTTTTT.